The sequence of this TCR beta chain was determined in a study of blood T cell repertoires in COVID-19 (dated by TCRdb to about 2020). In the study overall: The collaborator samples originated in the United States, Italy and Spain and spanned the acute and convalescent phases of COVID-19. Samples came from the ongoing ImmuneRACE study (first 160 participants) plus 1,254 subjects from 6 global collaborators. Where available, HLA class I and class II types were taken from metadata supplied by the sample provider and were not determined by assay-based typing. The repertoires were released in a freely available public database intended as a resource for research on the immune response to SARS-CoV-2. Subjects who had been exposed to COVID-19, were actively infected with it, or had recovered from it provided the deeply sampled blood TCRbeta repertoires that made up the dataset. The material from the prospective study consisted of cDNA or gDNA derived from T cells, B-cell-depleted T cells, or PBMCs. A de-identified subject ID, COVID-19 status, age in years and sex were almost always included in the sample metadata.

Each collaborating institution followed its own protocols to collect whole blood in K2EDTA tubes. For TCRbeta analysis, collaborators shipped samples as frozen whole blood, isolated PBMCs, or DNA extracted from either of those sample types. TCRbeta CDR3 regions were amplified from genomic DNA using the immunoSEQ Assay, a bias-controlled multiplex PCR. On the study's bioinformatics: Nucleated cell counts per sample were estimated from amplification of reference gene primers within the assay. To quantify the absolute abundance of each unique TCRbeta CDR3 rearrangement, sequence reads were collapsed and filtered. For each sample, productive Simpson clonality was calculated as the square root of Simpson's diversity index over productive rearrangements. The immuneACCESS repertoire file appears here via TCRdb, limited to in-frame rearrangements. These files lack a portion of the clones; in checked studies, under half of the deficit traces to unresolved V genes, and the cause of the others is not known. V, J and clone size derive from that table, while D and trimming were established from the DNA sequence. This sample comprises some 150,000 clones, over 80% of them detected only once. The ten largest clones take up roughly 1.6% of the sample.

Results the study describes overall, beyond this receptor: Clinical and demographic metadata were provided uncurated, with the amount varying by source and participant.

CDR1 and CDR2, per the germline V gene, are MDHEN and SYDVKM. Counted from cysteine to phenylalanine, this CDR3 has 15 amino acids. This entry keeps only the CDR3 DNA: 45 bases, framed from base 1. Trimming at the junction amounts to 5 bases on V and 1 base on J, and the germline ends lie 14 bases apart. With regard to this clone: No antigen is known for it. No clone much larger than this one lies a single base away; base qualities are absent.

This receptor was identified in a human donor in a cohort sampled during active COVID-19. The chain was built from TRBV28 and TRBJ1-1; the best D guess is TRBD1, with 5 bases matching. The sequencing input was peripheral blood. The CDR3 protein sequence reads: CASSTSPRGNTEAFF. In nucleotides, the sequence is TGTGCCAGCAGTACGAGCCCAAGGGGGAACACTGAAGCTTTCTTT.